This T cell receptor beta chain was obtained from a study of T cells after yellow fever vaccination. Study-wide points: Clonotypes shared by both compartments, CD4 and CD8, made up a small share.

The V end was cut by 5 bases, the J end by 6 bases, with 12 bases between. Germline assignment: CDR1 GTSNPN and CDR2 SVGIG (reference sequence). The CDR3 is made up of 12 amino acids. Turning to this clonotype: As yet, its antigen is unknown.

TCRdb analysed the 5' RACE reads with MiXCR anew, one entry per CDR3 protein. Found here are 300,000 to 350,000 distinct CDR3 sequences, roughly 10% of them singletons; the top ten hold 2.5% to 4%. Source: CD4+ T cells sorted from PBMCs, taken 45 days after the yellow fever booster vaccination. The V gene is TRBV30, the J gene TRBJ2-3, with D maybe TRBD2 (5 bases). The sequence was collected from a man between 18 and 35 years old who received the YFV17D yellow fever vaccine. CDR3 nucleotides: TGTGCCTGGGATGACCGAGGGGATACGCAGTATTTT. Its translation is CAWDDRGDTQYF.